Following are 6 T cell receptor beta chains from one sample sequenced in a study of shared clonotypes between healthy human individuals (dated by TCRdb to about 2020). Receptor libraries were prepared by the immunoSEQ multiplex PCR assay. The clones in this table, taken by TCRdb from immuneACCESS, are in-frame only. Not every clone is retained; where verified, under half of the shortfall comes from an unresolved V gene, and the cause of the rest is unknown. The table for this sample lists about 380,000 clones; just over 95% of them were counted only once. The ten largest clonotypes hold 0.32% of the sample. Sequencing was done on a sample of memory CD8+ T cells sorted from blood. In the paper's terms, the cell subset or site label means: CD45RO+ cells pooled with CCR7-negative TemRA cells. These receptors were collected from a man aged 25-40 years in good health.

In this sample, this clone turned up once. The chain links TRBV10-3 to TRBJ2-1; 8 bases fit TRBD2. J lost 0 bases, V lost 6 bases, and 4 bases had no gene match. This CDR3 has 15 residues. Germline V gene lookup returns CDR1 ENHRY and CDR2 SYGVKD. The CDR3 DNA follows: TGTGCCATCAGGGCCAGCGGGAGCTCCTACAATGAGCAGTTCTTC. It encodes CAIRASGSSYNEQFF.

The DNA for the CDR3 is TGTGCCAGCAGCAGGTGGGGTGTGACAAGAGATACGCAGTATTTT. It yields the protein CASSRWGVTRDTQYF. This chain connects TRBV6-1 to TRBJ2-3, with D unresolved. This CDR3 has 15 amino acids. V lost 6 bases to trimming and J lost 5 bases, with 18 bases between them. Germline assignment: CDR1 MNHNS and CDR2 SASEGT.

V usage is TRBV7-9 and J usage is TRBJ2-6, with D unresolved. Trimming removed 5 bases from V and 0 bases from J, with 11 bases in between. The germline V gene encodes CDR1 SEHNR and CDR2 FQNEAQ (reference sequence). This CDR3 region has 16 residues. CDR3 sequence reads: CASSLGRPSGANVLTF. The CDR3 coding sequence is TGTGCCAGCAGCCTAGGACGGCCCTCTGGGGCCAACGTCCTGACTTTC.

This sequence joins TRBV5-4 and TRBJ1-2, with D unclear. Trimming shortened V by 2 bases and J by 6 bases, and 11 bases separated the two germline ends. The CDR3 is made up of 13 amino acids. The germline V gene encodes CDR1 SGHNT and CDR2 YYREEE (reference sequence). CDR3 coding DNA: TGTGCCAGCAGCTTTCGGGGTATGAATGGCTACACCTTC. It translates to CASSFRGMNGYTF.

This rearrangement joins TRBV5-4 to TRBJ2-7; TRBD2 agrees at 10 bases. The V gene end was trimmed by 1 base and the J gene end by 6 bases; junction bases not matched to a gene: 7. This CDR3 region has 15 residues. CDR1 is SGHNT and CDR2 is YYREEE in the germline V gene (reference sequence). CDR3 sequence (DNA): TGTGCCAGCAGCTTGTATTTAGGACTAGCGGCCGAGCAGTACTTC. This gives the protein CASSLYLGLAAEQYF.

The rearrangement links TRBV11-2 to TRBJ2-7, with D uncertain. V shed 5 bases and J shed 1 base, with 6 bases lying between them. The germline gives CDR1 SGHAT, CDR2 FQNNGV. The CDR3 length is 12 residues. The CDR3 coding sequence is TGTGCCAGCAGCGGGTCATCCTACGAGCAGTACTTC. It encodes CASSGSSYEQYF.